Described below is a single T cell receptor beta chain sequence and its context. These data are taken from a study of blood T cell repertoires in COVID-19. Study in general: In each case, the material was cDNA or gDNA derived from T cells, B-cell-depleted T cells, or PBMCs.

As originally analysed: Amplification of reference gene primers provided the estimated nucleated cell counts. Profiling relied on immunoSEQ multiplex PCR, and the TCRdb table lists in-frame clones only, not all of them. V and J calls and clone size come straight from that table; D and trimming were deduced from the DNA. Among 150,000 to 200,000 clones listed, roughly nine tenths were seen once. This CDR3 comprises 17 residues. Cohort allocation depended upon clinical history that participants reported. Source material: PBMCs or T cells enriched from blood (not recorded which). The receptor was derived from a human donor with acute COVID-19. The donor label of this sample is uncertain. The V call is TRBV21-1, the J call TRBJ2-7; TRBD1, the table's D call, lacks a check against the DNA. TRBV21-1 is a known pseudogene. The CDR3 DNA is TGTGCCAGCAGCAAAGAAGGGTGGACCGACAGCTCCTACGAGCAGTACTTC. Amino acid sequence: CASSKEGWTDSSYEQYF.